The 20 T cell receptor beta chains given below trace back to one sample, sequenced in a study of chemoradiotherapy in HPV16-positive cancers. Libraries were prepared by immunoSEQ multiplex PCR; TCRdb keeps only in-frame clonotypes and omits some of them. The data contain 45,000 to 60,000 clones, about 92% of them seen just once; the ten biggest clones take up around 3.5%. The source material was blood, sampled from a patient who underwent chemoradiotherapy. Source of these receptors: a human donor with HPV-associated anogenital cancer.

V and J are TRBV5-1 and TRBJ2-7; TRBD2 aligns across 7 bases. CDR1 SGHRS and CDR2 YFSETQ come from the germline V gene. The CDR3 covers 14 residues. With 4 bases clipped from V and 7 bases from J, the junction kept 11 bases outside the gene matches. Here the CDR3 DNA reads TGCGCCAGCAGCCCCACAGCGTGGGAGGGAGAGCAGTACTTC. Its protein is CASSPTAWEGEQYF.

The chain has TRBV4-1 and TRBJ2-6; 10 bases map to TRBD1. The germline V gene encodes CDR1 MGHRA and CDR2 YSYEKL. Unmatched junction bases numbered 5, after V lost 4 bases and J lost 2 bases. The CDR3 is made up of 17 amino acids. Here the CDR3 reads CASSLRDRGAGANVLTF. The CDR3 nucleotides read TGCGCCAGCAGCCTCCGGGACAGGGGAGCTGGGGCCAACGTCCTGACTTTC.

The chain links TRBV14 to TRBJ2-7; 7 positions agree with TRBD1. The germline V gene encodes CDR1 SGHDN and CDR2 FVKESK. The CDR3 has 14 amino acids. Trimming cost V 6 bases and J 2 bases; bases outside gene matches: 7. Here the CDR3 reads CASSRDSTTYEQYF. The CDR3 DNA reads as TGTGCCAGCAGTAGGGACAGTACGACCTACGAGCAGTACTTC.

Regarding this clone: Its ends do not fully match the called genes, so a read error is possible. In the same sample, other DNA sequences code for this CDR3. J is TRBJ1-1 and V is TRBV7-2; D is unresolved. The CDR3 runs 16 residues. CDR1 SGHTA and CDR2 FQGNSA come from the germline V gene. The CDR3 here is CASSLARRGGVSEAFF. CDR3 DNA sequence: TGCGCCAGCAGCTTAGCGCGCCGGGGTGGTGTGTCTGAAGCTTTCTTT.

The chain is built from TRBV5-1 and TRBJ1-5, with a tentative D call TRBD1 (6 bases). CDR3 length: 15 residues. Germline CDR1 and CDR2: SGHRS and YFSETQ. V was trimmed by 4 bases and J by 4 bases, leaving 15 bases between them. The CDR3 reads CASSLGQTTNQPQHF. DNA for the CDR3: TGCGCCAGCAGCCTAGGACAGACAACAAATCAGCCCCAGCATTTT.

The CDR3 is CASSVGRAEETQYF. The DNA for the CDR3 is TGTGCCAGCAGCGTGGGGAGGGCGGAAGAGACCCAGTACTTC. V and J are TRBV9 and TRBJ2-5, with TRBD2 identical over 7 bases. The CDR3 extends over 14 amino acids. Germline V gives CDR1 SGDLS, CDR2 YYNGEE. V shed 2 bases and J 3 bases; nucleotides not matched to a gene: 4.

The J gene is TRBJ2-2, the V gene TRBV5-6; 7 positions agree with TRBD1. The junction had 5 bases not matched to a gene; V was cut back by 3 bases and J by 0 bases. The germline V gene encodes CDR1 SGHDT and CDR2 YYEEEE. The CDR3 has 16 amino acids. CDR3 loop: CASSYGTGANTGELFF. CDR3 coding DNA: TGTGCCAGCAGCTACGGTACAGGGGCGAACACCGGGGAGCTGTTTTTT.

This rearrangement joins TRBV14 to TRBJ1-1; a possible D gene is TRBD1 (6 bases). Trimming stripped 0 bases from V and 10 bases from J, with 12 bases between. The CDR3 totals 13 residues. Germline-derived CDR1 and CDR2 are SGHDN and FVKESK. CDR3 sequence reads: CASSQDRVRGAFF. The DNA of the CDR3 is TGTGCCAGCAGCCAAGATAGGGTCAGGGGAGCTTTCTTT.

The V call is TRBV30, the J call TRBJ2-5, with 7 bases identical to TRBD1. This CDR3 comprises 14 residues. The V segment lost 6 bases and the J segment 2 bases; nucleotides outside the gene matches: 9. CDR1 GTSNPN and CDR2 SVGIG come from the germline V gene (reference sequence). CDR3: CACSRGHGQETQYF. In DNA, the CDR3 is TGTGCCTGCTCGAGGGGGCATGGGCAAGAGACCCAGTACTTC.

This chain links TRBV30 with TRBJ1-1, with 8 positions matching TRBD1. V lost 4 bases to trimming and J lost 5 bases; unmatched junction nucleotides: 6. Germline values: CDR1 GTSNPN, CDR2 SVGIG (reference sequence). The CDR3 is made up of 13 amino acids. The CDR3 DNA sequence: TGTGCCTGGATGGGGGACAGGCTTACTGAAGCTTTCTTT. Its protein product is CAWMGDRLTEAFF.

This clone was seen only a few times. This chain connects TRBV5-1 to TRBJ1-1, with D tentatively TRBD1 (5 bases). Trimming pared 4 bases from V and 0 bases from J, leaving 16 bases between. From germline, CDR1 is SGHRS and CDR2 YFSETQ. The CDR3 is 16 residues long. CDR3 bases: TGCGCCAGCAGCGAGGGACGGTGGATTATGAACACTGAAGCTTTCTTT. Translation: CASSEGRWIMNTEAFF.

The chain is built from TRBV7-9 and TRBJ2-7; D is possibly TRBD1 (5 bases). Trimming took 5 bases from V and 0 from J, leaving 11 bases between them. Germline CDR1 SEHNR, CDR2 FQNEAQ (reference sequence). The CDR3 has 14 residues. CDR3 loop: CASSARQFSYEQYF. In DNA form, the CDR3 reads TGTGCCAGCAGCGCCCGACAGTTCTCCTACGAGCAGTACTTC. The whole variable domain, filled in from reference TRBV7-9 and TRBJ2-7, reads DTGVSQNPRHKITKRGQNVTFRCDPISEHNRLYWYRQTLGQGPEFLTYFQNEAQLEKSRLLSDRFSAERPKGSFSTLEIQRTEQGDSAMYLCASSARQFSYEQYFGPGTRLTVT.

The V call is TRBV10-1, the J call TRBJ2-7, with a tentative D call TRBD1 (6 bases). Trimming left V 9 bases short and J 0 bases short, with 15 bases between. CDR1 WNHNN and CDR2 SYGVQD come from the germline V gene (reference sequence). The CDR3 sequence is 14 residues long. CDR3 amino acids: CARITGPSSYEQYF. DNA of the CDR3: TGCGCCAGGATCACAGGGCCGAGCTCCTACGAGCAGTACTTC.

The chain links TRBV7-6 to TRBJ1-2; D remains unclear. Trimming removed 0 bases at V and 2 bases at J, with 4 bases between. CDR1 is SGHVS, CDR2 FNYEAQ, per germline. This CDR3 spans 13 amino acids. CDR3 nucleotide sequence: TGTGCCAGCAGCTTAGCAGGGAACTATGGCTACACCTTC. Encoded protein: CASSLAGNYGYTF.

CDR3 residues: CTSSHSTDTQYF. For the CDR3, the DNA is TGCACCAGCAGCCACTCCACAGATACGCAGTATTTT. The V gene is TRBV1, the J gene TRBJ2-3; the table's D call, TRBD2, has no DNA check behind it. TRBV1 is termed a pseudogene. The CDR3 extends over 12 amino acids.

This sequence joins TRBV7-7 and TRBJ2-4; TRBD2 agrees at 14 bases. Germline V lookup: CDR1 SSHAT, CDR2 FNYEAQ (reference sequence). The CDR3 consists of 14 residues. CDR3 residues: CARETSGRVDIQYF. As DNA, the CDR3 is TGTGCTAGGGAGACTAGCGGGAGGGTTGACATTCAGTACTTC. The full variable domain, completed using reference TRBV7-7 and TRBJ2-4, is GAGVSQSPRYKVTKRGQDVTLRCDPISSHATLYWYQQALGQGPEFLTYFNYEAQPDKSGLPSDRFSAERPEGSISTLTIQRTEQRDSAMYRCARETSGRVDIQYFGAGTRLSVL.

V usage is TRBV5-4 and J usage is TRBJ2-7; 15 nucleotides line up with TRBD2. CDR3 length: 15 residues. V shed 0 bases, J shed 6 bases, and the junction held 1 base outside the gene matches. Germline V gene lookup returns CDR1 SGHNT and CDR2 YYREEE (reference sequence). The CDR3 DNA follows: TGTGCCAGCAGCTTGGCGGGACTAGCGGGAGGCGAGCAGTACTTC. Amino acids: CASSLAGLAGGEQYF. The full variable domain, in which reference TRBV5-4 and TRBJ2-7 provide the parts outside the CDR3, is ETGVTQSPTHLIKTRGQQVTLRCSSQSGHNTVSWYQQALGQGPQFIFQYYREEENGRGNFPPRFSGLQFPNYSSELNVNALELDDSALYLCASSLAGLAGGEQYFGPGTRLTVT.

The DNA of the CDR3 is TGCGCCAGCAGCTTGGCGGAGCGGGAGGCCTCCTACGAGCAGTACTTC. It yields the protein CASSLAEREASYEQYF. The chain uses TRBV5-1 and TRBJ2-7; 9 bases match TRBD2. The CDR3 contains 16 residues. From germline, CDR1 is SGHRS and CDR2 YFSETQ. V lost 0 bases and J lost 0; bases outside the gene matches: 4.

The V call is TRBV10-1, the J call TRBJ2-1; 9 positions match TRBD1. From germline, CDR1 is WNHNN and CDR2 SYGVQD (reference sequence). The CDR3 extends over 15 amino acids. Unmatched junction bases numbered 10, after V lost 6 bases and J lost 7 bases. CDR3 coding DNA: TGCGCCAGCAGCAAAGGGACAGGGAAAACGAATGAGCAGTTCTTC. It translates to CASSKGTGKTNEQFF.

The CDR3 DNA reads as TGTGCCAGCAGCGTAGGCTACAGGGGAATGGATGGCTACACCTTC. This sequence encodes CASSVGYRGMDGYTF. This sequence joins TRBV9 and TRBJ1-2; 7 positions match TRBD1. CDR3 length: 15 amino acids. Germline CDR1 and CDR2: SGDLS and YYNGEE. The J segment lost 6 bases and the V segment lost 0 bases, leaving 8 bases of the junction unmatched. Together with reference TRBV9 and TRBJ1-2, the CDR3 gives the full variable domain: DSGVTQTPKHLITATGQRVTLRCSPRSGDLSVYWYQQSLDQGLQFLIQYYNGEERAKGNILERFSAQQFPDLHSELNLSSLELGDSALYFCASSVGYRGMDGYTFGSGTRLTVV.